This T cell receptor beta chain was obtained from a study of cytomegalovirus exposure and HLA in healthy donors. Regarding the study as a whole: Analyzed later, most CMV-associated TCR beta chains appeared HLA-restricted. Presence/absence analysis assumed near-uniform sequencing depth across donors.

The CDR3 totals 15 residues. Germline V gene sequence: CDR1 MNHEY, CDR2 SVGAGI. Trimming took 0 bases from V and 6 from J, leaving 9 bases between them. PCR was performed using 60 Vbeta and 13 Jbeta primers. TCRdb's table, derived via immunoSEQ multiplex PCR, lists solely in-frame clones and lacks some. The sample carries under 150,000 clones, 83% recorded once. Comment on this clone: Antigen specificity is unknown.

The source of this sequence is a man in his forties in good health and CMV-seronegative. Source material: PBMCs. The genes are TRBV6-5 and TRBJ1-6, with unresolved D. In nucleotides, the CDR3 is TGTGCCAGCAGTTACTCGGGCAGCTTTAATTCACCCCTCCACTTT. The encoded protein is CASSYSGSFNSPLHF.